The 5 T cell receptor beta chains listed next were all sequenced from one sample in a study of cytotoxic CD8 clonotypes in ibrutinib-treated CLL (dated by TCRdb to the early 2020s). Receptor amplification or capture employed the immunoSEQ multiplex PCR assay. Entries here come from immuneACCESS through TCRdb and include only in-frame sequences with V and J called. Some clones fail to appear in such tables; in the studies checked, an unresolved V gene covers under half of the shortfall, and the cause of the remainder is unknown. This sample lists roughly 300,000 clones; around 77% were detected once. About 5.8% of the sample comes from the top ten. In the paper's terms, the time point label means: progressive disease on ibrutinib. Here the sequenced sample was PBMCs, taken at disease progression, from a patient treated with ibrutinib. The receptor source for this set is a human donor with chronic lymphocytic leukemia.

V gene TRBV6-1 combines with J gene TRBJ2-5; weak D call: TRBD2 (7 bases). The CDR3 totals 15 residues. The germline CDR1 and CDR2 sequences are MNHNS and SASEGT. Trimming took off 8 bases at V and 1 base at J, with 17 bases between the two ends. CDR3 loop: CASLGGPLIQETQYF. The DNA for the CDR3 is TGTGCCAGCCTGGGGGGGCCCTTAATCCAAGAGACCCAGTACTTC.

CDR3 nucleotide sequence: TGTGCCAGCAGCCAAGTGGTCTGGACTTGGGGGAGGGTAAAGACTGAAGCTTTCTTT. It yields the protein CASSQVVWTWGRVKTEAFF. The rearrangement uses TRBV14 and TRBJ1-1; a weak D match, TRBD1 (5 bases). Between the trimmed V and J ends, which lost 1 base and 5 bases, there was a span of 26 bases. Germline values: CDR1 SGHDN, CDR2 FVKESK. The length of the CDR3 is 19 residues.

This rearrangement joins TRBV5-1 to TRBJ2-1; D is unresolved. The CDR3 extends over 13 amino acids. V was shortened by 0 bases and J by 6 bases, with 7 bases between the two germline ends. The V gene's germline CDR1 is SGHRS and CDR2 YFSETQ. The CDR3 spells CASSLVGFNEQFF. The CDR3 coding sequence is TGCGCCAGCAGCTTGGTGGGCTTCAATGAGCAGTTCTTC.

The CDR3 sequence: CASSMDRGYEQYF. Written as DNA, the CDR3 is TGTGCCAGTAGTATGGACAGGGGCTACGAGCAGTACTTC. The chain employs TRBV19 and TRBJ2-7, with 9 bases lining up with TRBD1. Germline V gene sequence: CDR1 LNHDA, CDR2 SQIVND (reference sequence). The CDR3 totals 13 residues. Trimming removed 3 bases from V and 3 bases from J; junction bases left unmatched: 0.

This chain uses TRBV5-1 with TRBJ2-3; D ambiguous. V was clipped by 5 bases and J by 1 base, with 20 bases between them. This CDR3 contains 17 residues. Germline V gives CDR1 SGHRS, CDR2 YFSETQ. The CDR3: CASSHGSGPLGTDTQYF. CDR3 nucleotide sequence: TGCGCCAGCAGTCATGGGTCCGGGCCGCTAGGCACAGATACGCAGTATTTT.